Below are 17 T cell receptor beta chains sequenced from a single sample in a study of cytomegalovirus exposure and HLA in healthy donors. Sequenced by immunoSEQ multiplex PCR; TCRdb stores in-frame clones only, minus some. Of 150,000 to 200,000 clones in the sample, about 85% were seen once. Sequenced sample: PBMCs. These receptors originate from a man aged 18-30 years in good health and CMV-seropositive.

The chain recombines TRBV4-1 with TRBJ1-5; D is uncertain. Germline V gives CDR1 MGHRA, CDR2 YSYEKL. CDR3 length equals 15 residues. V gave up 0 bases and J gave up 5 bases, with 11 bases separating them. The CDR3 loop is CASSQDANSYQPQHF. CDR3 nucleotide sequence: TGCGCCAGCAGCCAAGATGCGAACAGTTATCAGCCCCAGCATTTT.

The rearrangement joins TRBV18 to TRBJ2-3; 12 positions agree with TRBD2. The trim removed 3 bases at V and 4 bases at J, leaving 17 bases unmatched. Germline CDR1 KGHSH, CDR2 LQKENI. The CDR3 spans 20 residues. The CDR3 protein is CASSPLAGGPRSDLSDTQYF. In DNA form, the CDR3 reads TGTGCCAGCTCACCGCTAGCGGGAGGGCCAAGATCTGATCTCTCAGATACGCAGTATTTT.

V and J are TRBV27 and TRBJ2-5; 11 bases match TRBD2. Unmatched junction bases numbered 4, after V lost 7 bases and J lost 0 bases. Germline V gene lookup returns CDR1 MNHEY and CDR2 SMNVEV (reference sequence). This CDR3 contains 15 residues. The CDR3 reads CASMTSGEYQETQYF. The CDR3 DNA sequence: TGTGCCAGCATGACTAGCGGGGAGTACCAAGAGACCCAGTACTTC.

The J gene is TRBJ2-7, the V gene TRBV27; 11 bases align to TRBD1. V lost 6 bases to trimming and J lost 7 bases; unmatched junction nucleotides: 5. This CDR3 has 13 amino acids. CDR1 and CDR2 from the germline V gene are MNHEY and SMNVEV (reference sequence). The CDR3 coding sequence is TGTGCCAGCAGCTACGGACAGGGGGCTGAGCAGTACTTC. Protein product: CASSYGQGAEQYF.

V and J are TRBV7-3 and TRBJ2-2; 10 bases match TRBD2. CDR1 SGHTA and CDR2 FQGTGA come from the germline V gene. The CDR3 contains 16 residues. V was pared by 4 bases and J by 6 bases, with 8 bases of the junction left unmatched. The CDR3 nucleotides are TGTGCCAGCAGCTCGAGGCCTAGCGGGAGCGCCGGGGAGCTGTTTTTT. Its translation: CASSSRPSGSAGELFF.

This chain joins TRBV19 and TRBJ1-2, with D possibly TRBD1 on 5 matching bases. This CDR3 has 15 residues. Germline-derived CDR1 and CDR2 are LNHDA and SQIVND (reference sequence). Trimming stripped 2 bases from V and 4 bases from J, with 14 bases between. CDR3 DNA: TGTGCCAGTAGTATACACAGGCCCTCTTCCTATGGCTACACCTTC. Encoded protein: CASSIHRPSSYGYTF.

The gene calls are TRBV28 and TRBJ2-2, with TRBD2 matching over 14 bases. Germline lookup yields CDR1 MDHEN and CDR2 SYDVKM. The V segment lost 5 bases and the J segment 7 bases; nucleotides outside the gene matches: 3. The CDR3 is 15 residues long. The CDR3 nucleotides are TGTGCCAGCAGTGTGACTAGCGGGGGGGTCGGGGAGCTGTTTTTT. It translates to CASSVTSGGVGELFF.

The chain recombines TRBV4-1 with TRBJ2-7, with D maybe TRBD1 (5 bases). The germline gives CDR1 MGHRA, CDR2 YSYEKL. The CDR3 contains 15 residues. V lost 1 base and J 0 bases, leaving 10 bases between the germline ends. The CDR3 nucleotides read TGCGCCAGCAGCCAAGTGACAGCAGGCTCCTACGAGCAGTACTTC. Encoded protein: CASSQVTAGSYEQYF.

The chain joins TRBV7-2 to TRBJ1-1; 9 bases agree with TRBD1. Germline V CDR1 and CDR2: SGHTA, FQGNSA. Trimming cost V 0 bases and J 3 bases; bases outside gene matches: 8. The length of the CDR3 is 17 residues. The CDR3 is CASSLAIGTGKDTEAFF. DNA for the CDR3: TGTGCCAGCAGCTTAGCGATTGGGACAGGGAAAGACACTGAAGCTTTCTTT.

CDR3 region: CASSELAGWSTDTQYF. CDR3 bases: TGTGCCAGCAGCGAACTAGCGGGGTGGAGCACAGATACGCAGTATTTT. The gene calls are TRBV9 and TRBJ2-3; the match to TRBD2 covers 10 bases. The CDR3 runs to 16 residues. Germline CDR1 and CDR2: SGDLS and YYNGEE. J lost 0 bases, V lost 3 bases, and 4 bases had no gene match.

The J gene is TRBJ2-1, the V gene TRBV2; TRBD1 matches 9 bases. CDR3 length: 16 amino acids. Germline CDR1 and CDR2: SNHLY and FYNNEI. The V and J ends lost 1 base and 1 base, in that order; junction bases with no gene match: 2. CDR3 protein: CASSEGGTGSYNEQFF. The DNA for the CDR3 is TGTGCCAGCAGTGAAGGAGGGACAGGGTCCTACAATGAGCAGTTCTTC.

This chain uses TRBV10-1 with TRBJ2-1; D might be TRBD1 (5 bases). The germline V and J ends were trimmed by 4 bases and 2 bases, with 9 bases remaining between them. This CDR3 contains 14 residues. Germline V gene sequence: CDR1 WNHNN, CDR2 SYGVQD (reference sequence). In DNA form, the CDR3 reads TGCGCCAGCAGTGTCAGGGAACCCTACAATGAGCAGTTCTTC. Amino acids: CASSVREPYNEQFF.

In DNA form, the CDR3 reads TGTGCCAGCAGCAACGCCGGGGGGGCCTTAGAGACCCAGTACTTC. It codes for CASSNAGGALETQYF. V gene TRBV28 combines with J gene TRBJ2-5; TRBD2 matches at 8 bases. The CDR3 totals 15 residues. The ends lost 6 bases at V and 4 bases at J; junction bases unmatched: 10. Germline lookup yields CDR1 MDHEN and CDR2 SYDVKM.

The gene calls are TRBV7-2 and TRBJ2-2, with 12 bases identical to TRBD2. The CDR3 spans 15 residues. V was pared by 4 bases and J by 6 bases, with 3 bases of the junction left unmatched. Germline V gives CDR1 SGHTA, CDR2 FQGNSA. The CDR3 here is CASSSSGGAPGELFF. CDR3 in DNA: TGTGCCAGCAGCTCTAGCGGGGGGGCCCCCGGGGAGCTGTTTTTT.

The V and J genes are TRBV2 and TRBJ2-5; D perhaps matches TRBD2 (5 bases). Germline V gene data show CDR1 as SNHLY and CDR2 as FYNNEI. The germline V and J ends were trimmed by 3 bases and 5 bases, with 10 bases remaining between them. The CDR3 spans 13 residues. In nucleotides, the CDR3 is TGTGCCAGCAGTGAGGTCCAGCGGGAGACCCAGTACTTC. Protein product: CASSEVQRETQYF.

V usage is TRBV19 and J usage is TRBJ2-7; D may be TRBD2 (7 bases). The CDR3 consists of 16 residues. Trimming took off 3 bases at V and 5 bases at J, with 20 bases between the two ends. Germline CDR1 reads LNHDA; CDR2 reads SQIVND (reference sequence). For the CDR3, the DNA is TGTGCCAGTAGTATCATACACAGTCAGGGGAGGGACGAGCAGTACTTC. Translating it yields CASSIIHSQGRDEQYF. The complete variable domain, with remaining parts taken from reference TRBV19 and TRBJ2-7, reads DGGITQSPKYLFRKEGQNVTLSCEQNLNHDAMYWYRQDPGQGLRLIYYSQIVNDFQKGDIAEGYSVSREKKESFPLTVTSAQKNPTAFYLCASSIIHSQGRDEQYFGPGTRLTVT.

This clone was detected only a few times. The chain uses TRBV30 and TRBJ1-5, with D tentatively TRBD1 (5 bases). This CDR3 region has 15 residues. Germline V gene data show CDR1 as GTSNPN and CDR2 as SVGIG (reference sequence). Trimming left V 3 bases short and J 3 bases short, with 15 bases between. CDR3 in DNA: TGTGCCTGGAGCGAAAAGGGACTGCACAATCAGCCCCAGCATTTT. Protein product: CAWSEKGLHNQPQHF.